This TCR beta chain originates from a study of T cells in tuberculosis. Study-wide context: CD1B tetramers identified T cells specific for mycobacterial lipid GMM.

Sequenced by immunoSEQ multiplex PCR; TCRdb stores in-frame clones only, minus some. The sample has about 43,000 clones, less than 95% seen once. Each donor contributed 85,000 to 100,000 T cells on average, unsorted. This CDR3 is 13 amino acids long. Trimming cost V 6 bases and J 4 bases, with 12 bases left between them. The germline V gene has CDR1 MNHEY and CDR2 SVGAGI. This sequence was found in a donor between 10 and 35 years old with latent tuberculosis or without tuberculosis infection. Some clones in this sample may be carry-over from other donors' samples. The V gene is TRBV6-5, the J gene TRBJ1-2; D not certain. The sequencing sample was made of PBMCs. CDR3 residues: CASSYGHPYGYTF. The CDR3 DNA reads TGTGCCAGCAGCTACGGGCACCCCTATGGCTACACCTTC.